This T cell receptor (beta chain) was captured in a study of shared clonotypes between healthy human individuals (dated by TCRdb to the early 2020s). Notes on the research overall: A few men and a couple of women, aged 18 to 49 years, made up the cohort. For each donor, CD4 naive and CD4 memory were each given three plates, CD8 naive was given two plates, and CD8 memory was given one plate. Blood TCR repertoires of 5 or 6 healthy adults were deeply sequenced to estimate repertoire size and the extent of clonotype sharing between individuals. To increase sequencing depth and limit assay-specific biases, TCR repertoire library preparation and sequencing were carried out by different laboratories using diverse techniques. Leukapheresis yielded between about 0.94 and 8.9 billion PBMCs per donor.

On the study overall, not on this receptor specifically: Naive subsets generally had larger estimated clonotype richness than memory subsets. The genetic and exposure-history diversity represented was limited by the small number of donors. Based on pairwise subsampling, the degree of clonotype sharing among donors was expected to be affected by sequencing depth. Clonotypes shared by all four sorted-subset donors showed higher generation probabilities than non-shared clonotypes. Even with the large sequencing depth, rarefaction of the sorted-subset datasets indicated that sequencing was incomplete. Sharing across several donors was observed for about 5% of naive CD4, under 4% of naive CD8, about 2.3% of memory CD4, and about 0.4% of memory CD8 clonotypes. Only blood was sampled, and tissue TCR repertoires likely differ from those in blood.

Concerning this clone itself: No cognate antigen has been identified for it. No qualities accompany the bases; no much larger clone lies one base away.

V has 6 bases trimmed and J has 4 bases trimmed; junction bases matching no gene number 4. CDR1 and CDR2 are read off the germline V gene (reference sequence) as MNHNY and SVGAGI. Including the terminal cysteine and phenylalanine, the CDR3 comprises 13 residues. Just the 39-base CDR3 DNA is kept, in frame starting at base 1. Using the deep immunoSEQ assay, TCR CDR3 regions were amplified from genomic DNA by multiplex PCR. Extracted genomic DNA from each cell subset was spread evenly across all wells of several immunoSEQ 96-well plates, with each plate serving as a replicate. For sorted subsets, about 200 ng genomic DNA, equal to 30,000 to 35,000 T cell genomes, was loaded into each replicate PCR. Purified libraries were measured with a Qubit 3.0 fluorometer, size-checked on a Bioanalyzer 2100, and measured again with the KAPA Library Quantification kit. A separate single-read 150-cycle Illumina NextSeq 550 flow cell was used to sequence each immunoSEQ 96-well plate. As for how the authors treated the data: Because the immunoSEQ output included only junctional sequences and no quality scores, the filtering could not be the same as the filtering used for full-length reads. To assign V/J genes and CDR3, sequences were annotated using PyIR, a Python wrapper for IgBLAST v1.9, with IMGT germline references. Any read was removed if the V/J assignment was weak (E-value above 1e-6), the CDR3 was missing, or the read contained stop codons, out-of-frame junctions, or ambiguous translated residues. V3J clonotypes were defined by identical inferred V gene, J gene, and CDR3 amino acid sequence. Percentage overlap between repertoires was computed as shared unique clonotypes divided by the size of the smaller repertoire. Repertoire richness was assessed with RTK rarefaction, the Chao1 estimator, and Recon v2.1 estimates of unobserved clonotypes. OLGA was used to compute generation probabilities for all TCRbeta clonotypes that the gDNA method yielded from several donors. TCRdb took this table from immuneACCESS and kept in-frame rearrangements with V and J called. Such tables lack part of the clones; where checked against another copy, unresolved V genes explain under half of the gap, and the rest is unexplained. Clone size and the V and J calls come from that table; the DNA yielded D and trimming. The sample records roughly 2.5 million clones, roughly 92% of which are singletons. The ten largest clones take up over 0.12% of the sample.

The donors were healthy, HIV-negative adults with no recently reported acute infections or vaccinations. Only Caucasian adults living in Nashville, Tennessee, USA were represented among the donors. CD4+ T cells were enriched by magnetic negative selection, after which naive cells were positively selected on CD45RA and the negative fraction was taken as the memory subset. Blood was collected by leukapheresis, and PBMCs were isolated by Ficoll-Histopaque density gradient centrifugation and then cryopreserved in liquid nitrogen vapor phase. Purity and quantity of every magnetically sorted T cell population were checked by analytical flow cytometry. Genomic DNA was isolated from each sorted fraction and quantified by UV absorbance on a Nanodrop 2000c.

The sequenced material came from naive CD4+ T cells sorted from blood. According to the study, the label for this sample's cell subset or site signals: CD45RA+ positively selected. Here the chain combines TRBV6-6 and TRBJ2-3; TRBD2 matches 7 bases in the middle. The sequence came from a man younger than 35 in good health. The CDR3 corresponds to CASRGGFSDTQYF. The nucleotide sequence reads TGTGCCAGCAGGGGAGGGTTTTCAGATACGCAGTATTTT.